This T cell receptor (beta chain) is from a study of T-cell memory formation after mild COVID-19. The overall study: In these data, TCR clusters were largely donor specific. General study findings and limits: Later expanders leaned toward CD4+, whereas clones contracting from day 15 to 85 were balanced CD4/CD8. Detection of some responders pre-infection suggested pre-existing cross-reactive memory T cells participated.

The CDR3 length is 16 residues. The germline gives CDR1 KGHSH, CDR2 LQKENI. V was trimmed by 1 base and J by 5 bases, leaving 17 bases between them. Ten or more counts support this clonotype. Its antigen is not identified. Using constant-segment primers, 5'RACE produced TCR alpha and TCR beta cDNA libraries carrying sample barcodes and UMIs. Each CDR3 protein gets one entry after TCRdb re-called the 5' RACE reads with MiXCR. Of roughly 450,000 distinct CDR3 sequences listed, roughly 18% were seen once; the top ten hold 20% to 25%. The V gene is TRBV18, the J gene TRBJ1-1; no clear D gene. The sequence was obtained from a man younger than 35 who had mild COVID-19 (a few samples of this study predate the infection). Cell type and time point are not known. The sample comprised PBMCs or a T cell subset sorted from them (not recorded which). CDR3 sequence reads: CASSPLGAVTGTEAFF. DNA for the CDR3: TGTGCCAGCTCACCACTGGGAGCGGTAACGGGAACTGAAGCTTTCTTT.